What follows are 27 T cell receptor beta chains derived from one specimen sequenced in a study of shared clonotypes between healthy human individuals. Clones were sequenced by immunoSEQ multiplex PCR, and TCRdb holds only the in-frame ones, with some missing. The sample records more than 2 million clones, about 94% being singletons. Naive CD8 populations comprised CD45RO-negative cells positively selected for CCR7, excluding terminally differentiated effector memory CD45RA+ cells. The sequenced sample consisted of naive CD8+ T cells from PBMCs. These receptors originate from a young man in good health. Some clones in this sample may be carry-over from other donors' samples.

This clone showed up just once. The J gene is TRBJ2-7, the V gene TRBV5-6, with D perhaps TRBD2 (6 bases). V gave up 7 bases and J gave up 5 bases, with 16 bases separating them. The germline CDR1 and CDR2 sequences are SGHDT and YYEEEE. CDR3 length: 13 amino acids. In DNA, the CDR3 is TGTGCCAGCTGTATTGGAGGGTCCAACGAGCAGTACTTC. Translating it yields CASCIGGSNEQYF.

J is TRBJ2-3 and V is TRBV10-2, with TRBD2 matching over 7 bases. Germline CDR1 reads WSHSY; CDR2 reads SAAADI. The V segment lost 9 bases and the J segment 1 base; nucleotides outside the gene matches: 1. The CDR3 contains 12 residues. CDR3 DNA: TGCGCCAGTACTAGCGGCACAGATACGCAGTATTTT. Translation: CASTSGTDTQYF.

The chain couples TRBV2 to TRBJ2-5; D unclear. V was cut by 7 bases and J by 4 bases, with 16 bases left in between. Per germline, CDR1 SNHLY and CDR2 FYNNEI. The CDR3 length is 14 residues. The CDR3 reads CASIYSMGVETQYF. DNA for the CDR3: TGTGCCAGCATCTATTCGATGGGCGTAGAGACCCAGTACTTC.

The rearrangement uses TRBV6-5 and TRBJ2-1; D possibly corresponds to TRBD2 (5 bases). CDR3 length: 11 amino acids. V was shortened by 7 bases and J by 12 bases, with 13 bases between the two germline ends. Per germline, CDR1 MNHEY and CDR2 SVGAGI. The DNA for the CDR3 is TGTGCCAGCACCGACGGGATCAGGCAGTTCTTC. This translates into CASTDGIRQFF.

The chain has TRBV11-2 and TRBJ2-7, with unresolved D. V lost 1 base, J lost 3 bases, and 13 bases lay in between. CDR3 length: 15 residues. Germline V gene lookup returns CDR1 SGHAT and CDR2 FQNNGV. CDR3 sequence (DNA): TGTGCCAGCAGCTTAGGCGTTAGCTCAGGCTACGAGCAGTACTTC. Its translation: CASSLGVSSGYEQYF.

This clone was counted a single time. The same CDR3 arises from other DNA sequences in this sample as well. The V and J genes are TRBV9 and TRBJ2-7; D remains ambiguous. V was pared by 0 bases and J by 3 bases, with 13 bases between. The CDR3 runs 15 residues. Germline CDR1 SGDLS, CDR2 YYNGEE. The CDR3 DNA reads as TGTGCCAGCAGCGTAGGGGCTGGGGTGGTCTACGAGCAGTACTTC. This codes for CASSVGAGVVYEQYF.

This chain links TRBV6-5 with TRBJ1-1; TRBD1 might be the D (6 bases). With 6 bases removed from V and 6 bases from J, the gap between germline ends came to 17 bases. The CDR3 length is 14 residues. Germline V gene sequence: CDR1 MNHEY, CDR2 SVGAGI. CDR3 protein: CASSWEGKGAEAFF. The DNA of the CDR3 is TGTGCCAGCAGCTGGGAGGGGAAGGGGGCTGAAGCTTTCTTT.

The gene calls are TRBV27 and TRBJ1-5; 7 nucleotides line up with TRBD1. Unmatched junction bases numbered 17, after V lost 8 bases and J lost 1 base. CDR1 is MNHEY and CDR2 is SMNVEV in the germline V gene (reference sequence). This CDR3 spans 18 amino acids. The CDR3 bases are TGTGCCAGCGCTGTTAGGGGGCGCACGGGCGTGAGCAATCAGCCCCAGCATTTT. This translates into CASAVRGRTGVSNQPQHF.

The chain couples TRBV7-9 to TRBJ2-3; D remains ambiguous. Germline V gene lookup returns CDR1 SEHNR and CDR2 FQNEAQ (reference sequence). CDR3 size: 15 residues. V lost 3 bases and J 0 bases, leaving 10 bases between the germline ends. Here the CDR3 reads CASSLHPSSTDTQYF. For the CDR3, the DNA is TGTGCCAGCAGCTTGCACCCGTCTAGCACAGATACGCAGTATTTT.

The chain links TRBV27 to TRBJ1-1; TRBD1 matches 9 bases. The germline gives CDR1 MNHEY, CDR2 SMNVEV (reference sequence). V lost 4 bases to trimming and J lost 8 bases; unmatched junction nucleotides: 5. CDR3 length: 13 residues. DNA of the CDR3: TGTGCCAGCAGTTCCAGACAGGGGGAGGAAGCTTTCTTT. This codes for CASSSRQGEEAFF.

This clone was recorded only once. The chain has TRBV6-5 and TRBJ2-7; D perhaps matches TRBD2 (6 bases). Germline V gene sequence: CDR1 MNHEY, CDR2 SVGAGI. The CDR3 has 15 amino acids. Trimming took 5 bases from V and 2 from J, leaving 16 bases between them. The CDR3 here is CASSPLSGPAYEQYF. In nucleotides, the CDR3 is TGTGCCAGCAGTCCTCTTAGCGGCCCGGCCTACGAGCAGTACTTC.

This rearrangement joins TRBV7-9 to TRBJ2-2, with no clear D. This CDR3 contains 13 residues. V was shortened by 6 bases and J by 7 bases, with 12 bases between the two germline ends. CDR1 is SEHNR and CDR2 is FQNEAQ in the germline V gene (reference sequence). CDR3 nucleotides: TGTGCCAGCAGTTCTATCTCTGGCGGGGAGCTGTTTTTT. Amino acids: CASSSISGGELFF.

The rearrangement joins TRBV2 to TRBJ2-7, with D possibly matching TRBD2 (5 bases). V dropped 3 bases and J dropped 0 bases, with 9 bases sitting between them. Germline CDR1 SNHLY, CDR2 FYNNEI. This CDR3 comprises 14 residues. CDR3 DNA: TGTGCCAGCAGTGATGGACTCAGCTCCTACGAGCAGTACTTC. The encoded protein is CASSDGLSSYEQYF.

The CDR3 spells CASSPRDYSTDTQYF. CDR3 coding DNA: TGTGCCAGCAGCCCGAGGGACTACTCCACAGATACGCAGTATTTT. The gene calls are TRBV9 and TRBJ2-3; TRBD2 matches at 7 bases. Germline CDR1 SGDLS, CDR2 YYNGEE. The CDR3 length is 15 residues. J was trimmed by 2 bases and V by 4 bases; bases with no gene match: 7. Based on the CDR3 plus reference TRBV9 and TRBJ2-3, the full variable domain is DSGVTQTPKHLITATGQRVTLRCSPRSGDLSVYWYQQSLDQGLQFLIQYYNGEERAKGNILERFSAQQFPDLHSELNLSSLELGDSALYFCASSPRDYSTDTQYFGPGTRLTVL.

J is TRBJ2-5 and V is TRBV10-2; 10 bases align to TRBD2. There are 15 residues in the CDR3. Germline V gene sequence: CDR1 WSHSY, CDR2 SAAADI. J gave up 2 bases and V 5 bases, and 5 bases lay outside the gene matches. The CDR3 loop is CASSSRTSGQETQYF. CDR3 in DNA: TGCGCCAGCAGTTCGAGGACTAGCGGACAAGAGACCCAGTACTTC.

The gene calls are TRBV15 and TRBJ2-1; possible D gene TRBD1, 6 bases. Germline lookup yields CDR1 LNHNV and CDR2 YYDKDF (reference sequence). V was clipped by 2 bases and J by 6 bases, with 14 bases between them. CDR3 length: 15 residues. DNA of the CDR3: TGTGCCACCAGCAGAACAGGGTATCGTGGCAATGAGCAGTTCTTC. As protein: CATSRTGYRGNEQFF.

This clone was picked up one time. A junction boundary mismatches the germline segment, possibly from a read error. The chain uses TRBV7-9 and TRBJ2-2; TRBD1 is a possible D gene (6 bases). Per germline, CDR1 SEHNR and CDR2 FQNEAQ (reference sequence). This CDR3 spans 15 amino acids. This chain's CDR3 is CASSEPYRQAGELFF. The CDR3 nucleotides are TGTGCCAGCAGCGAACCCTATCGACAGGCCGGTGAGCTGTTTTTT.

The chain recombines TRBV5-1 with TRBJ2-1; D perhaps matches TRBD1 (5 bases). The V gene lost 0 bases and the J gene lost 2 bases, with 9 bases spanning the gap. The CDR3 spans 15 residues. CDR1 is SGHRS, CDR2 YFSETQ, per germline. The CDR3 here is CASSLVWGAYNEQFF. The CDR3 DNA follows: TGCGCCAGCAGCTTGGTATGGGGCGCCTACAATGAGCAGTTCTTC.

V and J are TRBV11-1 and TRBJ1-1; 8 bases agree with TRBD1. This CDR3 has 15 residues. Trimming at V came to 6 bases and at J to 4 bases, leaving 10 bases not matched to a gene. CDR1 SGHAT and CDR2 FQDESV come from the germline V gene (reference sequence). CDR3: CASRNRGIQGTEAFF. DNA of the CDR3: TGTGCCAGCAGAAACAGGGGGATTCAAGGCACTGAAGCTTTCTTT.

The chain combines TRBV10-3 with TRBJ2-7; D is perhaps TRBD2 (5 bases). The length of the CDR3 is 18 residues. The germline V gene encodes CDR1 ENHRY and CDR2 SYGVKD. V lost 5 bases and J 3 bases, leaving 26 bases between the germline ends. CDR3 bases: TGTGCCATCAGTCAGCTGAAAACCGGGAACAATGGGGTCTACGAGCAGTACTTC. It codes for CAISQLKTGNNGVYEQYF.

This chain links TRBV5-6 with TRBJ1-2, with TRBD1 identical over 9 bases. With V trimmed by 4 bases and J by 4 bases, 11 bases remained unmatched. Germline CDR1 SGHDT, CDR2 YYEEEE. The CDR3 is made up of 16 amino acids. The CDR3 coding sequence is TGTGCCAGCAGCGCCCAGGACAGGGGACCGGGCTATGGCTACACCTTC. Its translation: CASSAQDRGPGYGYTF.

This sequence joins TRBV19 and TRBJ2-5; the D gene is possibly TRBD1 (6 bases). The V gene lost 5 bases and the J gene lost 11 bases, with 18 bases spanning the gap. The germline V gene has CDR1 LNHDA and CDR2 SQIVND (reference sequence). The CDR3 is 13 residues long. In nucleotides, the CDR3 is TGTGCCAGTAGTCCTCGGTCCAAGGGGGTACAGTACTTC. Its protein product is CASSPRSKGVQYF.

The CDR3 sequence is CASSRTGTGEFDTQYF. The CDR3 nucleotides read TGTGCCAGCAGCCGAACCGGGACAGGGGAATTCGATACGCAGTATTTT. This chain links TRBV14 with TRBJ2-3, with 10 bases aligning to TRBD1. V was pared by 4 bases and J by 6 bases, with 10 bases of the junction left unmatched. This CDR3 has 16 residues. Per germline, CDR1 SGHDN and CDR2 FVKESK.

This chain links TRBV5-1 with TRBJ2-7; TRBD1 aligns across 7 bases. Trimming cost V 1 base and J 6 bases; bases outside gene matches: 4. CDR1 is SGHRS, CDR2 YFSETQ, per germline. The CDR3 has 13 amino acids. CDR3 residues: CASSLTTGLEQYF. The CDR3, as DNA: TGCGCCAGCAGCTTGACGACAGGGCTCGAGCAGTACTTC.

The CDR3 is CASRDNLFNGAFF. The DNA for the CDR3 is TGTGCCAGCCGGGACAACCTCTTTAACGGAGCTTTCTTT. The V call is TRBV19, the J call TRBJ1-1; weak D call: TRBD1 (6 bases). The CDR3 has 13 amino acids. Germline V CDR1 and CDR2: LNHDA, SQIVND (reference sequence). V lost 9 bases to trimming and J lost 10 bases, with 21 bases between them. The complete variable domain, with remaining parts taken from reference TRBV19 and TRBJ1-1, reads DGGITQSPKYLFRKEGQNVTLSCEQNLNHDAMYWYRQDPGQGLRLIYYSQIVNDFQKGDIAEGYSVSREKKESFPLTVTSAQKNPTAFYLCASRDNLFNGAFFGQGTRLTVV.

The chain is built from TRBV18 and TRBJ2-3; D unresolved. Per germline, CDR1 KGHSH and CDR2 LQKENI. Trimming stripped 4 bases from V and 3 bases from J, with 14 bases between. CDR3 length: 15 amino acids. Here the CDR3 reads CASSRYQRDTDTQYF. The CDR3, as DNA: TGTGCCAGCTCACGCTACCAACGAGATACAGATACGCAGTATTTT.

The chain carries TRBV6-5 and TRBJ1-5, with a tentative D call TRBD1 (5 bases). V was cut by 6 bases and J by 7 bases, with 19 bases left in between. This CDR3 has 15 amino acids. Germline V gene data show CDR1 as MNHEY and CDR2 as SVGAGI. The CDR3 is CASSSHQGLIQPQHF. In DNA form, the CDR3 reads TGTGCCAGCAGCTCACACCAGGGTTTGATCCAGCCCCAGCATTTT.